This note documents a single TCR beta chain sequence. Antigen specificity is unknown. These data are taken from a study of shared clonotypes between healthy human individuals. Study conclusions and caveats: Some clonotypes were shared by all four sorted-subset donors, while others were not shared. The non-shared ones had lower generation probabilities than the shared ones.

The repertoire was sequenced with immunoSEQ multiplex PCR; TCRdb's copy has only in-frame clones and lacks some. The table shows about 1,500,000 clones, with roughly 96% occurring only once. The germline gives CDR1 MNHEY, CDR2 SMNVEV (reference sequence). Trimming cost V 5 bases and J 7 bases; bases outside gene matches: 13. The CDR3 has 16 amino acids. J is TRBJ1-5 and V is TRBV27; 8 bases are a match to TRBD1. The specimen was naive CD4+ T cells sorted from blood. Specified subset: CD45RA+ positively selected. This receptor was identified in a man between 25 and 39 years old in good health. CDR3 residues: CASSAGTGLRKQPQHF. The CDR3 DNA sequence: TGTGCCAGCAGTGCAGGGACAGGTCTTCGAAAGCAGCCCCAGCATTTT.